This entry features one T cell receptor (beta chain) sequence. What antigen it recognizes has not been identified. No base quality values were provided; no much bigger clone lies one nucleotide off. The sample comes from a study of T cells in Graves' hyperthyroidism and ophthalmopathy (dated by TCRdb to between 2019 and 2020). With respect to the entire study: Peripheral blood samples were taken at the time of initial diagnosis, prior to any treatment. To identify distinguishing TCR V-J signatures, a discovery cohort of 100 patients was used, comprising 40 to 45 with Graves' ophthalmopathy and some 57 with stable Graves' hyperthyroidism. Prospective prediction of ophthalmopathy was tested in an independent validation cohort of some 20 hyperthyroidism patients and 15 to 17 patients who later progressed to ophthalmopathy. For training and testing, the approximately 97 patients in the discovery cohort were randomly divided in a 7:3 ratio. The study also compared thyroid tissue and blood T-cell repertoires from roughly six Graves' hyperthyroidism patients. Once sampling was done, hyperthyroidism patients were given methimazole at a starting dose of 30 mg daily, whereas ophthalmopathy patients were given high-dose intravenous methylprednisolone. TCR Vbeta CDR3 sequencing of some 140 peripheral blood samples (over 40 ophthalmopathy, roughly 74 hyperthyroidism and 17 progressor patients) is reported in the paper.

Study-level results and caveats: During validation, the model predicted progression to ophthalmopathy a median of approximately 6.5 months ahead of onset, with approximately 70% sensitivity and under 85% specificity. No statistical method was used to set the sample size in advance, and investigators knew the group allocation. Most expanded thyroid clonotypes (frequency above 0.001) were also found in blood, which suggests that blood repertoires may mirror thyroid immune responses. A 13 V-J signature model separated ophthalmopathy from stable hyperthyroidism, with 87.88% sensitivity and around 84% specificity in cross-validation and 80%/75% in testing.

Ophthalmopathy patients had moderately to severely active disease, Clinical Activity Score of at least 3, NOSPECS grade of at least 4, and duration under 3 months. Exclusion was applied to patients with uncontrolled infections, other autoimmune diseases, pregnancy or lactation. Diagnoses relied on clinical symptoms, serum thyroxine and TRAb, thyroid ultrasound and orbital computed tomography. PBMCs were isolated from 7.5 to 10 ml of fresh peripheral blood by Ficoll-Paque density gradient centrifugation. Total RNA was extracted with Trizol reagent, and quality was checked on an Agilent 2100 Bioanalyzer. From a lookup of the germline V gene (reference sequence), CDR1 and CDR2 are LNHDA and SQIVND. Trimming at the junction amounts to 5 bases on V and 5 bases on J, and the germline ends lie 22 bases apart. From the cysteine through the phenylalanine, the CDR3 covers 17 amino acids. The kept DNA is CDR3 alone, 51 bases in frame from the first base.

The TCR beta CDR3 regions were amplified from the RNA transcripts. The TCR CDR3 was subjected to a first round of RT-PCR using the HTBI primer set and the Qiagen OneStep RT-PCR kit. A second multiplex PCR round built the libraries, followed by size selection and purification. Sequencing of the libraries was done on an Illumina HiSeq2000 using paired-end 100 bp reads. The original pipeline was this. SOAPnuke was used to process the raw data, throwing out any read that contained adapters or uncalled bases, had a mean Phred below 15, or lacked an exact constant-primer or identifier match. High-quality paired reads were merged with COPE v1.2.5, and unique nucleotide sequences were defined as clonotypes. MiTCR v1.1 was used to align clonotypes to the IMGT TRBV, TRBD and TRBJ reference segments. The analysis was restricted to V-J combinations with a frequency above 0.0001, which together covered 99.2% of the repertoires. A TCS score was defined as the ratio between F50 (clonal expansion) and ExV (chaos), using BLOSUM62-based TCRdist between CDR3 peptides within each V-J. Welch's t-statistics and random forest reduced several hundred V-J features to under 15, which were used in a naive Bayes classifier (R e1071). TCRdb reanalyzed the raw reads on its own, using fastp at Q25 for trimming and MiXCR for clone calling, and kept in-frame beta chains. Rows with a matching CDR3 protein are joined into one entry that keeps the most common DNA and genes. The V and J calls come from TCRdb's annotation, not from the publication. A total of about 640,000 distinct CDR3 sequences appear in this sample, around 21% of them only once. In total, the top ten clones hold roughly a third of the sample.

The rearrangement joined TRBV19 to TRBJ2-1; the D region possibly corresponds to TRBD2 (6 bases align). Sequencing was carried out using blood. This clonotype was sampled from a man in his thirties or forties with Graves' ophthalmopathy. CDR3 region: CASSYSPAAGRNNEQFF. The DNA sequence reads TGTGCCAGTAGTTACAGTCCTGCGGCGGGAAGAAACAATGAGCAGTTCTTC. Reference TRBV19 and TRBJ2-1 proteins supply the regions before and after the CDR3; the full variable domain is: DGGITQSPKYLFRKEGQNVTLSCEQNLNHDAMYWYRQDPGQGLRLIYYSQIVNDFQKGDIAEGYSVSREKKESFPLTVTSAQKNPTAFYLCASSYSPAAGRNNEQFFGPGTRLTVL.